The 22 T cell receptor beta chains listed next were all sequenced from one sample in a study of blood T cell repertoires in COVID-19 (dated by TCRdb to 2020 to 2022). Library method: the immunoSEQ multiplex PCR assay. The table was pulled from immuneACCESS by TCRdb, which kept in-frame rearrangements only. Such tables lose some clones; where checked, under half of the loss comes from unresolved V genes, and the rest has no known cause. The sample has 320,000 or so clones on record, roughly 87% of them singletons. The top ten clones comprise 1% of the sample. Sequencing was performed on PBMCs or T cells enriched from blood (not recorded which). Every receptor here comes from a woman under 40 who had recovered from COVID-19.

This chain joins TRBV19 and TRBJ1-3; D is unresolved. In germline, CDR1 is LNHDA, CDR2 SQIVND (reference sequence). The V end was cut by 1 base, the J end by 3 bases, with 10 bases between. This CDR3 spans 15 amino acids. The CDR3 nucleotides are TGTGCCAGTAGTATAGCGCGCGGCCTTGGAAACACCATATATTTT. Translation: CASSIARGLGNTIYF.

CDR3 coding DNA: TGTGCCACCTCCCAGGCGATTCCTAATGAAAAACTGTTTTTT. This sequence encodes CATSQAIPNEKLFF. The rearrangement links TRBV15 to TRBJ1-4; D is unresolved. CDR1 and CDR2 from the germline V gene are LNHNV and YYDKDF (reference sequence). Between the trimmed V and J ends, which lost 8 bases and 3 bases, there was a span of 13 bases. The CDR3 consists of 14 residues.

V and J are TRBV7-6 and TRBJ1-3; D possibly corresponds to TRBD1 (5 bases). Germline values: CDR1 SGHVS, CDR2 FNYEAQ. Deletions cut 8 bases from V and 2 bases from J, with 16 bases between. The CDR3 is made up of 15 amino acids. CDR3 region: CASGPRGSPGNTIYF. The CDR3 DNA reads as TGTGCCAGCGGGCCAAGGGGATCTCCTGGAAACACCATATATTTT. The variable domain in full, completed from reference TRBV7-6 and TRBJ1-3, reads GAGVSQSPRYKVTKRGQDVALRCDPISGHVSLYWYRQALGQGPEFLTYFNYEAQQDKSGLPNDRFSAERPEGSISTLTIQRTEQRDSAMYRCASGPRGSPGNTIYFGEGSWLTVV.

The rearrangement links TRBV6-1 to TRBJ2-2; 7 positions agree with TRBD2. Germline V lookup: CDR1 MNHNS, CDR2 SASEGT. This CDR3 has 13 residues. Unmatched junction bases numbered 1, after V lost 3 bases and J lost 6 bases. The CDR3 here is CASSDGLAGELFF. The CDR3 region has the DNA TGTGCCAGCAGTGACGGACTAGCCGGGGAGCTGTTTTTT.

The chain links TRBV19 to TRBJ2-3, with 7 bases matching TRBD1. V lost 5 bases to trimming and J lost 6 bases; unmatched junction nucleotides: 14. This CDR3 region has 16 residues. Germline CDR1 is LNHDA and CDR2 is SQIVND (reference sequence). The CDR3: CASSPRLYRGADTQYF. For the CDR3, the DNA is TGTGCCAGTAGTCCCCGATTGTACAGGGGCGCGGATACGCAGTATTTT.

The chain carries TRBV28 and TRBJ1-5; D is unresolved. The CDR3 has 11 amino acids. Trimming cost V 9 bases and J 0 bases, with 3 bases left between them. Per germline, CDR1 MDHEN and CDR2 SYDVKM. CDR3 bases: TGTGCCAGTTATAGCAATCAGCCCCAGCATTTT. Its protein is CASYSNQPQHF.

J is TRBJ1-2 and V is TRBV28, with a possible D match to TRBD1 (6 bases). CDR3 size: 12 residues. The V end lost 3 bases, the J end lost 7 bases, and 9 bases lay between the germline ends. The germline V gene has CDR1 MDHEN and CDR2 SYDVKM. In DNA, the CDR3 is TGTGCCAGCAGTTTGGGGGCGGGTGGCTACACCTTC. Translated, it gives CASSLGAGGYTF.

This clone was counted only a few times. The rearrangement joins TRBV5-1 to TRBJ1-1; the match to TRBD1 covers 9 bases. J gave up 1 base and V 0 bases, and 10 bases lay outside the gene matches. There are 18 residues in the CDR3. Germline CDR1 reads SGHRS; CDR2 reads YFSETQ. In DNA form, the CDR3 reads TGCGCCAGCAGCTTGGAACCCCCCCCACAGGGGGCGAACACTGAAGCTTTCTTT. It translates to CASSLEPPPQGANTEAFF.

The chain has TRBV5-1 and TRBJ1-1; D remains unclear. The CDR3 loop spans 15 amino acids. Trimming left V 4 bases short and J 2 bases short, with 15 bases between. From germline, CDR1 is SGHRS and CDR2 YFSETQ. This CDR3 is CASSPLGPQNTEAFF. The CDR3 DNA follows: TGCGCCAGCAGCCCCTTGGGCCCACAAAACACTGAAGCTTTCTTT.

The chain carries TRBV11-3 and TRBJ1-5; tentative D call: TRBD1 (5 bases). Trimming removed 1 base at V and 2 bases at J, with 15 bases between. The germline gives CDR1 SGHNT, CDR2 YENEEA. This CDR3 is built from 17 residues. CDR3: CASSLGVWGRRNQPQHF. The CDR3 DNA is TGTGCCAGCAGCTTAGGGGTTTGGGGGAGGCGCAATCAGCCCCAGCATTTT.

The J gene is TRBJ1-2, the V gene TRBV3-1 (or the pseudogene TRBV3-2); 8 bases map to TRBD1. V lost 4 bases and J lost 8; bases outside the gene matches: 9. Germline-derived CDR1 and CDR2 are LGHDT and YNNKEL (reference sequence). This CDR3 is 14 amino acids long. The CDR3 loop reads CASSRPGQERGYTF. In DNA, the CDR3 is TGTGCCAGCAGCCGACCGGGACAGGAAAGAGGCTACACCTTC.

The chain joins TRBV7-2 to TRBJ2-7; D gene unclear. Trimming removed 2 bases at V and 0 bases at J, with 11 bases between. CDR3 length: 15 residues. CDR1 and CDR2 from the germline V gene are SGHTA and FQGNSA. CDR3 in amino acids: CASSLLVGYSYEQYF. DNA of the CDR3: TGTGCCAGCAGCTTATTAGTGGGCTACTCCTACGAGCAGTACTTC.

The chain couples TRBV27 to TRBJ2-1, with 9 bases that match TRBD2. Germline loops: CDR1 MNHEY, CDR2 SMNVEV (reference sequence). The V and J ends lost 3 bases and 8 bases, in that order; junction bases with no gene match: 5. This CDR3 comprises 14 residues. CDR3 nucleotide sequence: TGTGCCAGCAGTTTTAGCGGGGGCGGATATGAGCAGTTCTTC. It encodes CASSFSGGGYEQFF.

The chain links TRBV30 to TRBJ2-3, with 7 nucleotides matching TRBD2. CDR1 is GTSNPN and CDR2 is SVGIG in the germline V gene (reference sequence). The length of the CDR3 is 15 residues. The J segment lost 2 bases and the V segment lost 0 bases, leaving 5 bases of the junction unmatched. The CDR3 protein is CAWSVPGRDTDTQYF. In DNA, the CDR3 is TGTGCCTGGAGTGTACCAGGGAGGGACACAGATACGCAGTATTTT.

The chain is built from TRBV5-1 and TRBJ2-3, with a possible D match to TRBD1 (6 bases). Trimming pared 4 bases from V and 4 bases from J, leaving 16 bases between. The length of the CDR3 is 15 residues. Germline V gene data show CDR1 as SGHRS and CDR2 as YFSETQ. The CDR3 bases are TGCGCCAGCAGCCCCTCCACAGGGACGGCAGATACGCAGTATTTT. Amino acids: CASSPSTGTADTQYF. Full variable domain (remainder filled in from reference TRBV5-1 and TRBJ2-3): KAGVTQTPRYLIKTRGQQVTLSCSPISGHRSVSWYQQTPGQGLQFLFEYFSETQRNKGNFPGRFSGRQFSNSRSEMNVSTLELGDSALYLCASSPSTGTADTQYFGPGTRLTVL.

The V and J genes are TRBV7-6 and TRBJ1-2; a weak D match, TRBD1 (5 bases). Deletions cut 4 bases from V and 3 bases from J, with 30 bases between. The CDR3 contains 20 residues. The germline V gene encodes CDR1 SGHVS and CDR2 FNYEAQ. The CDR3 DNA follows: TGTGCCAGCAGCTCCCCGCCGGGAAGTGCGGGACGGCGGAGGGACTATGGCTACACCTTC. Translated: CASSSPPGSAGRRRDYGYTF.

This sequence joins TRBV4-3 and TRBJ2-2; 7 bases fit TRBD1. The CDR3 has 16 residues. Germline loops: CDR1 LGHNA, CDR2 YSLEER. The ends lost 0 bases at V and 5 bases at J; junction bases unmatched: 6. The CDR3 is CASSQEPPGGTGELFF. In DNA form, the CDR3 reads TGCGCCAGCAGCCAAGAACCGCCAGGGGGAACCGGGGAGCTGTTTTTT.

The chain has TRBV4-1 and TRBJ2-5; TRBD2 might be the D (6 bases). In germline, CDR1 is MGHRA, CDR2 YSYEKL. V lost 4 bases, J lost 3 bases, and 9 bases lay in between. The CDR3 length is 13 residues. The CDR3, as DNA: TGCGCCAGCAGCCCAGCGGGCGAAGAGACCCAGTACTTC. It encodes CASSPAGEETQYF.

This clone was seen only once. The V gene is TRBV29-1, the J gene TRBJ2-1, with 8 bases fitting TRBD2. V dropped 1 base and J dropped 4; count of bases not matched to a gene: 9. This CDR3 spans 16 amino acids. Germline CDR1 SQVTM, CDR2 ANQGSEA. The CDR3 DNA reads TGCAGCGTTGAAGGCGGGGGGTCCTTAGTTTACAATGAGCAGTTCTTC. Translating gives CSVEGGGSLVYNEQFF.

This clone was detected only a few times. J is TRBJ2-1 and V is TRBV10-3; no reliable D call. Germline assignment: CDR1 ENHRY and CDR2 SYGVKD. The CDR3 loop spans 16 amino acids. V was clipped by 3 bases and J by 3 bases, with 15 bases between them. The DNA of the CDR3 is TGTGCCATCAGTGATGGAGAGAATAAGGTCTACAATGAGCAGTTCTTC. It codes for CAISDGENKVYNEQFF.

The chain recombines TRBV5-6 with TRBJ2-5; a possible D gene is TRBD2 (5 bases). CDR1 SGHDT and CDR2 YYEEEE come from the germline V gene. Trimming took 4 bases from V and 1 from J, leaving 14 bases between them. CDR3 length: 15 residues. CDR3 sequence reads: CASSPPAGFQETQYF. CDR3 nucleotide sequence: TGTGCCAGCAGCCCCCCCGCGGGTTTCCAAGAGACCCAGTACTTC.

This clone was counted ten times or more. The chain couples TRBV5-5 to TRBJ2-7; possible D gene TRBD2, 5 bases. Trimming removed 5 bases at V and 0 bases at J, with 18 bases between. Germline V gene sequence: CDR1 SGHKS, CDR2 YYEKEE (reference sequence). The CDR3 is made up of 16 amino acids. The chain's CDR3 is CASRRPRAQSSYEQYF. The CDR3 DNA reads TGTGCCAGCAGACGGCCGCGGGCGCAGAGCTCCTACGAGCAGTACTTC.